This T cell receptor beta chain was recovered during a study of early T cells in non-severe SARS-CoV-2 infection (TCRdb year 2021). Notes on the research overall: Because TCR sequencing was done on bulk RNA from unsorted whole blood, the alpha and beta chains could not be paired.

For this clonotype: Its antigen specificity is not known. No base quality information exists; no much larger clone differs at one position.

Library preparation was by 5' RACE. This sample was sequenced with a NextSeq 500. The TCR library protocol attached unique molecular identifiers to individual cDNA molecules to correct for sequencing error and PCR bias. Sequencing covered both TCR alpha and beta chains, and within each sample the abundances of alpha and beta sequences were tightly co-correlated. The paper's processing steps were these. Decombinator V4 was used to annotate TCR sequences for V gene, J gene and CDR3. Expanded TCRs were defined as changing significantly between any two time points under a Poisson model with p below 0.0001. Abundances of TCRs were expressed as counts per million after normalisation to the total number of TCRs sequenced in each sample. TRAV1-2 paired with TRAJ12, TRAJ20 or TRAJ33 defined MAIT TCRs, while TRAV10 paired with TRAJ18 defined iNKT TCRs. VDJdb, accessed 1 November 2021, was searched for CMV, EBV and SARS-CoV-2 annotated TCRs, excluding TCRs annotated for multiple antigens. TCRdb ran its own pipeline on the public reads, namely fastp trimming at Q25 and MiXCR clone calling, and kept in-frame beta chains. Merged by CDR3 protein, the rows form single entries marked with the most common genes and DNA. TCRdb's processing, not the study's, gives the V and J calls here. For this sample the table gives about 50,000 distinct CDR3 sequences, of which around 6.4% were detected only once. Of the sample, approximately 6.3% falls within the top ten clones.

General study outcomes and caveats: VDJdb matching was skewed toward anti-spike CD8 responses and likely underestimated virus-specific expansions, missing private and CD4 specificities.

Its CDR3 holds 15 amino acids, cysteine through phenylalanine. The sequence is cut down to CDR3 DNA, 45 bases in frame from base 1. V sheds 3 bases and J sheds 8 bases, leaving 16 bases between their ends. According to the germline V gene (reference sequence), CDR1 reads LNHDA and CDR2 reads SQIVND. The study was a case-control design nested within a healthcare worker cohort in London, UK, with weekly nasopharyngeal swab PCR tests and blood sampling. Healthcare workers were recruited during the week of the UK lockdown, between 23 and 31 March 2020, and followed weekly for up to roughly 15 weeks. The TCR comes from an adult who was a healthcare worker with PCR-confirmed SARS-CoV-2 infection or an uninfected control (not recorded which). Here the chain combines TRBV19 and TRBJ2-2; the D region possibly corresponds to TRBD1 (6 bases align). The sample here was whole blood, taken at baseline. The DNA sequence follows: TGTGCCAGTAGTATCAACTACAGGGCGGCGGGGGAGCTGTTTTTT. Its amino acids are CASSINYRAAGELFF.